This T cell receptor beta chain was obtained from a study of shared clonotypes between healthy human individuals. Deep-level assay runs were performed. Produced via immunoSEQ multiplex PCR; TCRdb's table is partial and in-frame only. The repertoire holds roughly 2.5 million clones, with roughly nine tenths as singletons. The specimen was naive CD4+ T cells sorted from blood. Subset here: CD45RA+ positively selected. The sequence derives from a man aged 18 to 30 in good health.

CDR3 nucleotide sequence: TGTGCCTGGAGTGGGCAGTTAGGCGAGCAGTACTTC. Protein product: CAWSGQLGEQYF. V is TRBV30 and J is TRBJ2-5, with unresolved D. The closer fit of TRBJ2-7 to the DNA end suggests the J call may be wrong. The CDR3 contains 12 residues. Looked up from germline, CDR1 is GTSNPN and CDR2 is SVGIG (reference sequence).